This entry is about one TCR beta chain. Once RNA had been extracted, it was reverse transcribed into cDNA to act as the sequencing template. Data came from immunoSEQ multiplex PCR; TCRdb stores just in-frame clones and leaves some out. Of about 210,000 clones in the sample, approximately 72% were seen once. CDR1 is MGHDK, CDR2 SYGVNS, per germline. The CDR3 consists of 13 residues. The V end was cut by 4 bases, the J end by 6 bases, with 12 bases between. The data belong to a study of CD8+ T cells in alopecia areata. Treatment indicated: oral pan-JAK inhibitor, 5-10 mg twice daily. The rearrangement joins TRBV25-1 to TRBJ1-1, with D uncertain. This receptor was obtained from a human donor with alopecia areata. This material consisted of CD4+ T cells sorted from blood, taken at approximately week 45, from a patient treated with tofacitinib. The CDR3 region has the DNA TGTGCCAGCAGTGCCCTTTCCGGAGCTGAAGCTTTCTTT. Translation: CASSALSGAEAFF.